This TCR beta chain was sequenced in a study of breast tumors, draining lymph nodes, adjacent tissues. Study-level points and caveats: Compared with basal-like, luminal-like tumors shared significantly more repertoire with nontumor tissue.

A few counts support this clonotype. What it recognizes is unknown. MiXCR, run by TCRdb on the multiplex PCR reads, gives a single entry per CDR3 protein. The data show just under 65,000 distinct CDR3 sequences, around 52% seen once. The CDR3 consists of 12 residues. After removal of 5 bases from V and 7 bases from J, the junction contained 4 bases not matched to a gene. The sequence derives from a female donor with breast cancer. Some clones in this sample may be carry-over from other donors' samples. Sequences were obtained from breast tumor tissue. The genes are TRBV12-3 or TRBV12-4 and TRBJ1-2; TRBD1 matches at 7 bases. The CDR3 nucleotides read TGTGCCAGCAGTCGACAGGGTTTTGGCTACACCTTC. Protein sequence: CASSRQGFGYTF.